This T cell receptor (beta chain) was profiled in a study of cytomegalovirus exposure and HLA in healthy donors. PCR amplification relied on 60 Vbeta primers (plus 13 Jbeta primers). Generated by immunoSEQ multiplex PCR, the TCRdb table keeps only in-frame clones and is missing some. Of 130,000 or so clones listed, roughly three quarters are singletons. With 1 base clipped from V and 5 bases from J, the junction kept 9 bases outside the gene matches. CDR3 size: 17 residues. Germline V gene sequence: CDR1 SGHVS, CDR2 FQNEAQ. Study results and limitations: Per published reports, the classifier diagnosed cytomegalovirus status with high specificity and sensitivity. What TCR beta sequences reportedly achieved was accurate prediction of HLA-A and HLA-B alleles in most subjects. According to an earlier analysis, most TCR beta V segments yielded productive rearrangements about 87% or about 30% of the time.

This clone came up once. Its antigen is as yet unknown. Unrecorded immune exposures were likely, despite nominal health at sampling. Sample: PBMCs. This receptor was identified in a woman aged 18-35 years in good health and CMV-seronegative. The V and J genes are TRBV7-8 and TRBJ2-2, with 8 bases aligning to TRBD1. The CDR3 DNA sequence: TGTGCCAGCAGCTTAGGCAGGGGGCTCCGAGAAACCGGGGAGCTGTTTTTT. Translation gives CASSLGRGLRETGELFF. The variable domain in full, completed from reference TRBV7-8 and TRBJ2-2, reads GAGVSQSPRYKVAKRGQDVALRCDPISGHVSLFWYQQALGQGPEFLTYFQNEAQLDKSGLPSDRFFAERPEGSVSTLKIQRTQQEDSAVYLCASSLGRGLRETGELFFGEGSRLTVL.